This entry lists 14 T cell receptor beta chains sequenced from one sample in a study of T cell repertoires in cytomegalovirus infection. These receptors have no known antigen. TCRdb reprocessed the reads via MiXCR and lists one record per CDR3 protein. Altogether around 900,000 distinct CDR3 sequences are present, 30% to 40% being singletons, with the ten largest covering about an eighth. The sequenced sample was cultured CD8+ T cells from PBMCs, obtained from culture after CMV antigen stimulation. These receptors originate from a human donor in good health (CMV status not recorded). Some clones in this sample may be carry-over from other donors' samples.

The V call is TRBV27, the J call TRBJ2-1; weak D call: TRBD2 (5 bases). Germline V gene data show CDR1 as MNHEY and CDR2 as SMNVEV (reference sequence). CDR3 length: 16 amino acids. Between the trimmed V and J ends, which lost 0 bases and 7 bases, there was a span of 16 bases. CDR3 region: CASSLSSPPPGNEQFF. Here the CDR3 DNA reads TGTGCCAGCAGTTTATCGAGTCCCCCACCGGGGAATGAGCAGTTCTTC.

This chain links TRBV11-2 with TRBJ2-1; D not certain. The CDR3 spans 11 residues. V shed 4 bases and J shed 5 bases, with 3 bases lying between them. CDR1 SGHAT and CDR2 FQNNGV come from the germline V gene. DNA of the CDR3: TGTGCCAGCAGCTGGAACAATGAGCAGTTCTTC. Its translation is CASSWNNEQFF.

The genes are TRBV27 and TRBJ2-3; possibly TRBD1 for D (6 bases). V lost 8 bases and J lost 6, with 18 bases in between. This CDR3 is built from 14 residues. The germline V gene has CDR1 MNHEY and CDR2 SMNVEV (reference sequence). The CDR3 protein is CASGSTTGSDTQYF. The CDR3 bases are TGTGCCAGCGGATCCACCACAGGGTCGGATACGCAGTATTTT.

The chain employs TRBV6-1 and TRBJ1-2; tentatively, D is TRBD1 (6 bases). This CDR3 spans 14 amino acids. V was trimmed by 1 base and J by 4 bases, leaving 10 bases between them. The germline V gene has CDR1 MNHNS and CDR2 SASEGT. CDR3 nucleotides: TGTGCCAGCAGTGAAGAACAGGGAGGCTATGGCTACACCTTC. Translation gives CASSEEQGGYGYTF.

The chain combines TRBV9 with TRBJ1-5; 9 bases are a match to TRBD1. Germline CDR1 and CDR2: SGDLS and YYNGEE. The CDR3 contains 15 residues. J lost 3 bases, V lost 3 bases, and 4 bases had no gene match. CDR3 loop: CASSGGTGINQPQHF. As DNA, the CDR3 is TGTGCCAGCAGCGGGGGGACAGGGATCAATCAGCCCCAGCATTTT.

The chain is built from TRBV27 and TRBJ1-1, with TRBD1 as a possible D gene (6 bases). Germline values: CDR1 MNHEY, CDR2 SMNVEV (reference sequence). The CDR3 has 13 residues. The germline V and J ends were trimmed by 6 bases and 9 bases, with 17 bases remaining between them. The CDR3 protein is CASSLQGISKAFF. CDR3 nucleotides: TGTGCCAGCAGCCTACAGGGTATCTCTAAAGCTTTCTTT.

In its sample, this clonotype was seen many times. This chain links TRBV27 with TRBJ1-5; D unclear. The V gene's germline CDR1 is MNHEY and CDR2 SMNVEV (reference sequence). V lost 2 bases, J lost 0 bases, and 8 bases lay in between. CDR3 length: 15 residues. The CDR3 reads CASSLTSYSNQPQHF. The DNA of the CDR3 is TGTGCCAGCAGTTTAACAAGTTATAGCAATCAGCCCCAGCATTTT.

Concerning this clonotype: Germline and junction disagree at one end, which may indicate a read error. The chain recombines TRBV7-6 with TRBJ1-1, with D possibly matching TRBD1 (5 bases). CDR3 length equals 15 residues. Germline V lookup: CDR1 SGHVS, CDR2 FNYEAQ. This CDR3 reads CASRADSGTYTQAFF. The CDR3 DNA sequence: TGTGCCAGCAGGGCGGATTCCGGGACGTACACTCAAGCTTTCTTT.

The V call is TRBV12-3 or TRBV12-4, the J call TRBJ1-2, with a tentative D call TRBD1 (6 bases). There are 13 residues in the CDR3. Trimming took off 1 base at V and 4 bases at J, with 7 bases between the two ends. In nucleotides, the CDR3 is TGTGCCAGCAGTTTAGTACAGGGCTATGGCTACACCTTC. It is translated as CASSLVQGYGYTF.

The rearrangement joins TRBV18 to TRBJ2-7; D may be TRBD2 (5 bases). The CDR3 runs 12 residues. Germline CDR1 and CDR2: KGHSH and LQKENI. Trimming took off 9 bases at V and 7 bases at J, with 16 bases between the two ends. CDR3 residues: CASVSDYVEQYF. For the CDR3, the DNA is TGTGCCAGTGTGAGTGACTACGTAGAGCAGTACTTC. Using reference TRBV18 and TRBJ2-7 for the parts outside the CDR3, the full variable domain is NAGVMQNPRHLVRRRGQEARLRCSPMKGHSHVYWYRQLPEEGLKFMVYLQKENIIDESGMPKERFSAEFPKEGPSILRIQQVVRGDSAAYFCASVSDYVEQYFGPGTRLTVT.

This chain joins TRBV6-6 and TRBJ1-3; 7 bases match TRBD1. The V segment lost 2 bases and the J segment 2 bases; nucleotides outside the gene matches: 6. This CDR3 comprises 16 residues. Germline V gene lookup returns CDR1 MNHNY and CDR2 SVGAGI (reference sequence). The chain's CDR3 is CASSYRTGTAGNTIYF. For the CDR3, the DNA is TGTGCCAGCAGTTACAGGACCGGGACAGCTGGAAACACCATATATTTT.

The chain has TRBV4-1 and TRBJ2-7; 8 bases are shared with TRBD2. The CDR3 contains 14 residues. Per germline, CDR1 MGHRA and CDR2 YSYEKL. V was pared by 5 bases and J by 5 bases, with 8 bases of the junction left unmatched. CDR3 coding DNA: TGCGCCAGCAGCTTCGGGGGGGAGGGCGACGAGCAGTACGTC. Protein sequence: CASSFGGEGDEQYV.

The V call is TRBV28, the J call TRBJ1-2; no firm D call. CDR3 size: 13 residues. V was shortened by 3 bases and J by 6 bases, with 11 bases between the two germline ends. From germline, CDR1 is MDHEN and CDR2 SYDVKM. CDR3 residues: CASSFRTADGYTF. The CDR3 coding sequence is TGTGCCAGCAGTTTCCGGACGGCCGATGGCTACACCTTC.

There are a few counts of this clonotype. Germline is not matched at one junction end, which may reflect a read error. The chain combines TRBV5-3 with TRBJ2-3; 7 positions agree with TRBD2. TRBV5-3 is assigned to the ORF class and has an uncertain function. The CDR3 contains 16 residues. CDR3 amino acids: CASSLARSRGADTQYF. In DNA, the CDR3 is TGTGCCAGCAGCTTGGCCCGCAGCCGGGGGGCAGATACGCAGTATTTT.